This T cell receptor (beta chain) derives from a study of T cells in tuberculosis. Study conclusions and caveats: Low-affinity CD1B-GMM tetramer-binding T cells may have been missed.

Chain pairing is unknown; alpha and beta were sequenced separately. The data were produced by immunoSEQ multiplex PCR, yet TCRdb's version contains in-frame clones alone and is incomplete. The data contain nearly 60,000 clones, roughly 87% of them singletons. The CDR3 is made up of 13 amino acids. From germline, CDR1 is SNHLY and CDR2 FYNNEI. The germline V and J ends were trimmed by 6 bases and 2 bases, with 11 bases remaining between them. Thawed, overnight-rested PBMC were stained with GMM-loaded CD1B tetramer, viability dye and anti-CD3, then sorted. The CD1B tetramers carried C32 glucose monomycolate purified from Rhodococcus equi. From each donor, some 100,000 tetramer-negative cells were sorted.

The sequencing sample was made of CD1b-GMM tetramer-negative cells sorted from PBMCs. The receptor comes from an adult woman with latent tuberculosis. This chain connects TRBV2 to TRBJ2-7; D perhaps matches TRBD1 (6 bases). Here the CDR3 DNA reads TGTGCCAGCAGACCAACAGGGACCTACGAGCAGTACTTC. It encodes CASRPTGTYEQYF.